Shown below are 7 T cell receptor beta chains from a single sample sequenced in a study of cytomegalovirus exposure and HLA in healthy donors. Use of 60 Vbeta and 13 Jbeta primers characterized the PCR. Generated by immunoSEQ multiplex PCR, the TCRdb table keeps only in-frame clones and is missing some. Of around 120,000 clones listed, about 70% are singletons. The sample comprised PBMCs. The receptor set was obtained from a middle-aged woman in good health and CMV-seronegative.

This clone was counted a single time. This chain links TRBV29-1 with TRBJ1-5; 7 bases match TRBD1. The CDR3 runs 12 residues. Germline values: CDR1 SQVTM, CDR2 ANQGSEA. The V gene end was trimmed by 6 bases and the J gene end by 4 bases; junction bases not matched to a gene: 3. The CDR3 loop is CSVGDRNQPQHF. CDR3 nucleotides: TGCAGCGTCGGGGACAGAAATCAGCCCCAGCATTTT.

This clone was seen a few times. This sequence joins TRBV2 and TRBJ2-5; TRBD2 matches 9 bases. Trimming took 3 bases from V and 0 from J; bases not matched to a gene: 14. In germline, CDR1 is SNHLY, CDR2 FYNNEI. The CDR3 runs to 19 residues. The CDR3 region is CASSDRFSGGREYQETQYF. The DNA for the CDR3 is TGTGCCAGCAGTGATCGTTTCAGCGGGGGGCGGGAGTACCAAGAGACCCAGTACTTC.

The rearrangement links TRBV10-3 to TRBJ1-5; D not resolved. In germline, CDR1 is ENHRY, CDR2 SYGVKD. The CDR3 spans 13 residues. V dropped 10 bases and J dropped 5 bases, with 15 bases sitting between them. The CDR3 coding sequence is TGTGCCACCCGGGTCGTAAAAGATCAGCCCCAGCATTTT. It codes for CATRVVKDQPQHF.

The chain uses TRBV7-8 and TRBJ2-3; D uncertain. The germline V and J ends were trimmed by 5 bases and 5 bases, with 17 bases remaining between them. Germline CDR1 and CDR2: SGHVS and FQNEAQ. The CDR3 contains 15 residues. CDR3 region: CASSPPGAREDTQYF. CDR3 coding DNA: TGTGCCAGCAGCCCCCCAGGCGCCCGAGAAGATACGCAGTATTTT.

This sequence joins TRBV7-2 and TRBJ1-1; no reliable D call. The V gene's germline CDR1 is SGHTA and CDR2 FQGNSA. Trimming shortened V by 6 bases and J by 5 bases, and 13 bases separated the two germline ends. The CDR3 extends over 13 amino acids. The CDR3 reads CASSFKGRTEAFF. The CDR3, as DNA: TGTGCCAGCAGTTTCAAAGGGAGGACTGAAGCTTTCTTT.

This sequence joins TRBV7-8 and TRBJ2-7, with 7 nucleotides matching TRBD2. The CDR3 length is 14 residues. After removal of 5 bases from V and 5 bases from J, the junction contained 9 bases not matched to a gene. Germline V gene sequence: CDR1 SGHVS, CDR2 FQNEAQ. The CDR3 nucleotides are TGTGCCAGCAGCGCCAGCCGACTAGCAAACGAGCAGTACTTC. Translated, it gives CASSASRLANEQYF.

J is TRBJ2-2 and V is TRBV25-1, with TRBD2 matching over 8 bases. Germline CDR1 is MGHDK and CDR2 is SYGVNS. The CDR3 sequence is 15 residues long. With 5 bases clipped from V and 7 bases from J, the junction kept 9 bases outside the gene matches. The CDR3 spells CASSFQRGMNGELFF. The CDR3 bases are TGTGCCAGCAGTTTCCAGCGGGGGATGAACGGGGAGCTGTTTTTT.